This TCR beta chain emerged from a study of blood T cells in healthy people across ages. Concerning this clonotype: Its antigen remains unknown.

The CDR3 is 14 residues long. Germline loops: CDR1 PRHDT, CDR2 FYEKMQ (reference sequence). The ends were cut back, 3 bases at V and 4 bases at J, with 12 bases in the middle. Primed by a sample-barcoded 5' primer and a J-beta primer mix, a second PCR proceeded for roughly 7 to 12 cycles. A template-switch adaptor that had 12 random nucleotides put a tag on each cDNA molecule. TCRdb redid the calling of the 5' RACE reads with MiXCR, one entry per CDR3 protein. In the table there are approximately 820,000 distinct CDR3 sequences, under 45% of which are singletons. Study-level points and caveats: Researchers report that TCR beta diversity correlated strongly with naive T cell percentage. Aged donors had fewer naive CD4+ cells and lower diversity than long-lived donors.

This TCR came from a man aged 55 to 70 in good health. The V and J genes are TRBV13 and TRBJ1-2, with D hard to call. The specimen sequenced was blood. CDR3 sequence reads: CASSFYVERYGYTF. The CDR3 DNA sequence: TGTGCCAGCAGCTTTTATGTCGAGCGCTATGGCTACACCTTC.